The present entry profiles one TCR beta chain with its context. V lost 7 bases and J lost 3; bases outside the gene matches: 5. Germline V gives CDR1 SNHLY, CDR2 FYNNEI. The CDR3 contains 14 residues. This entry is derived from a study of blood T cell repertoires in COVID-19. Overall study context: Samples taken during acute and convalescent COVID-19 were collected in the United States, Italy and Spain. From T cells, B-cell-depleted T cells, or PBMCs came the material, which was cDNA or gDNA.

In the study's own analysis: The authors estimated nucleated cell counts from reference gene primer amplification. Sequencing used immunoSEQ multiplex PCR; TCRdb keeps in-frame clones, though not all of them. V, J and clone size reflect that table, while D and trimming were determined from the DNA. The sample holds roughly 700,000 clones; about 87% are singletons and the top ten take about 0.24%. The receptor comes from a woman aged 18-35 years with acute or convalescent COVID-19. The chain combines TRBV2 with TRBJ2-7; TRBD1 aligns across 11 bases. Sequenced input: peripheral blood. The CDR3 sequence: CASTQGTGGYEQYF. CDR3 in DNA: TGTGCCAGCACCCAGGGGACAGGGGGCTACGAGCAGTACTTC.